The T cell receptor beta chain under discussion was sequenced for a study of blood T cell repertoires in COVID-19. As for the study in general: COVID-19 samples from acute and convalescent phases originated in the United States, Italy and Spain. PBMCs, B-cell-depleted T cells, or T cells provided the cDNA or gDNA that made up the material.

Germline CDR1 reads ENHRY; CDR2 reads SYGVKD. V trimming: 1 base; J trimming: 4 bases; junction bases outside the gene matches: 21. CDR3 size: 21 residues. Profiling relied on immunoSEQ multiplex PCR, and the TCRdb table lists in-frame clones only, not all of them. The sample has about 150,000 clones, roughly 93% seen once. Patients at the Seattle site were enrolled during active infection and followed longitudinally. The TCR comes from a young man with COVID-19, enrolled during active disease. Sequencing input: peripheral blood. The chain carries TRBV10-3 and TRBJ2-7, with 11 bases identical to TRBD2. The CDR3 loop reads CAISEFILAGGPIPPFYEQYF. The CDR3, as DNA: TGTGCCATCAGTGAGTTCATTTTAGCGGGAGGGCCAATTCCCCCGTTTTACGAGCAGTACTTC.